Listed below are T cell receptor beta chains from one sample, sequenced in a study of OX40 agonist ivuxolimab in advanced cancers. The protocol was immunoSEQ multiplex PCR, while the TCRdb copy is restricted to in-frame clones and leaves out a portion. This table has around 68,000 clones, under 95% appearing once. The sequencing here drew on CD4+ or CD8+ T cells sorted from blood, taken in a trial of the OX40 agonist ivuxolimab. These receptors all stem from an adult with an advanced solid tumor such as melanoma, head and neck, liver or kidney cancer. Both conserved end residues are part of each CDR3. D genes are given only for firm matches. Size tells how often a clone was seen (once, few, many) or the class of an expanded clone, and some rows leave it out.

v_call	clone_size	d_call	j_call	cdr3_nt	cdr3_aa
TRBV19	-	TRBD1	TRBJ1-5	TGTGCCAGTGGACAGGGAAGCAATCAGCCCCAGCATTTT	CASGQGSNQPQHF
TRBV5-1	-	-	TRBJ2-6	TGCGCCAGCAGCCGGGACGGTTCTGGGGCCAACGTCCTGACTTTC	CASSRDGSGANVLTF
TRBV30	-	-	TRBJ1-5	TGTGCCTGGAGTATAGGAGAGAATCAGCCCCAGCATTTT	CAWSIGENQPQHF
TRBV5-1	once	TRBD2	TRBJ2-3	TGCGCCAGCAGCATCGGGAGTGCGGGAGGGCGAGATACGCAGTATTTT	CASSIGSAGGRDTQYF
TRBV30	-	-	TRBJ1-2	TGTGCCTGGAGCCCCATTTCCGGGACTCAATATGGCTACACCTTC	CAWSPISGTQYGYTF
TRBV5-1	-	-	TRBJ2-7	TGCGCCAGCAGCTTGGGCCAGGGGGGCTACGAGCAGTACTTC	CASSLGQGGYEQYF
TRBV5-4	-	-	TRBJ2-2	TGTGCCAGCAGCCCGACGACAAACACCGGGGAGCTGTTTTTT	CASSPTTNTGELFF
TRBV7-9	-	-	TRBJ1-4	TGTGCCAGCAGCTTAGCAGGGAGGGACGAAAAACTGTTTTTT	CASSLAGRDEKLFF
TRBV30	-	-	TRBJ1-4	TGTGCCTGGAGGGGGGGTGGTGGCAGCAGTTCTAATGAAAAACTGTTTTTT	CAWRGGGGSSSNEKLFF
TRBV18	-	TRBD1	TRBJ1-1	TGTGCCAGCTCATTGGACAGGAGTGAAGCTTTCTTT	CASSLDRSEAFF
TRBV6-5	few	-	TRBJ2-2	TGTGCCAGCAGCCCGACCCTGGGGTCCACCGGGGAGCTGTTTTTT	CASSPTLGSTGELFF
TRBV5-1	-	TRBD1	TRBJ2-7	TGCGCCAGCAGCTCCGACAGGGCCGAGCAGTACTTC	CASSSDRAEQYF
TRBV30	-	TRBD1	TRBJ2-7	TGTGCCTGGAGAGACACCGGGACAGGGATTTACGAGCAGTACTTC	CAWRDTGTGIYEQYF
TRBV5-1	-	-	TRBJ1-5	TGCGCCAGCAGCCCCCTTGTAGATAGCAATCAGCCCCAGCATTTT	CASSPLVDSNQPQHF
TRBV5-4	-	-	TRBJ1-1	TGTGCCAGCAGCGGGGACCTGGGGTTTACTGAAGCTTTCTTT	CASSGDLGFTEAFF
TRBV9	-	-	TRBJ1-1	TGTGCCAGCAGCGTAGGACTGGGGTTAAGTAGCACTGAAGCTTTCTTT	CASSVGLGLSSTEAFF
TRBV30	once	-	TRBJ1-1	TGTGCCTGGAGTGTTGGGCAGGCCTACACTGAAGCTTTCTTT	CAWSVGQAYTEAFF
TRBV9	-	-	TRBJ2-1	TGTGCCAGCAGCGTAGCCCCACTTAATGAGCAGTTCTTC	CASSVAPLNEQFF
TRBV6-6	-	TRBD2	TRBJ2-3	TGTGCCACCCAGACTAGCGGAGTCACAGATACGCAGTATTTT	CATQTSGVTDTQYF
TRBV5-1	-	TRBD1	TRBJ1-1	TGCGCCAGCAGCCCGGACAGGGCGAACACTGAAGCTTTCTTT	CASSPDRANTEAFF
TRBV19	-	TRBD1	TRBJ1-6	TGTGCCAGTAGACAGCCGGGACAGAGTAATTCACCCCTCCACTTT	CASRQPGQSNSPLHF
TRBV27	-	TRBD1	TRBJ1-1	TGTGCCAGCAGTTCCCTCGGGACAGGGGGGAACACTGAAGCTTTCTTT	CASSSLGTGGNTEAFF
TRBV7-7	-	TRBD2	TRBJ2-2	TGTGCTAGCAGCTCCACTAGCGGGGGCTATCCCGGGGAGCTGTTTTTT	CASSSTSGGYPGELFF
TRBV5-1	-	TRBD1	TRBJ1-2	TGCGCCAGCAGCTTGGTCCCCGAGGGGACAGGGGTTGGCTACACCTTC	CASSLVPEGTGVGYTF
TRBV19	-	-	TRBJ1-5	TGTGCCAGTAGTTTTCGACAGGAAGGGTGGGATCAGCCCCAGCATTTT	CASSFRQEGWDQPQHF
TRBV5-1	-	-	TRBJ1-4	TGCGCCAGCACCTTACGACGGATCGGAGGTGATGAAAAACTGTTTTTT	CASTLRRIGGDEKLFF
TRBV5-1	-	TRBD2	TRBJ2-1	TGCGCCAGCAGCTTGGCCGGGGGGACCACCAGTGAGCAGTTCTTC	CASSLAGGTTSEQFF
TRBV6-6	-	-	TRBJ2-3	TGTGCCACCGGGGGAGGAGCAAGCACAGATACGCAGTATTTT	CATGGGASTDTQYF
TRBV2	-	TRBD1	TRBJ2-1	TGTGCCAGCAGTGAAGCGCTTCGGGACAGGGGCTACAATGAGCAGTTCTTC	CASSEALRDRGYNEQFF
TRBV6-6	-	-	TRBJ2-3	TGTGCCAGCAACCCCACTGACCCGAGCACAGATACGCAGTATTTT	CASNPTDPSTDTQYF
TRBV11-3	-	TRBD2	TRBJ2-3	TGTGCCAGCAGCCCTTCTAGCGGGAGCGTGGTAGATACGCAGTATTTT	CASSPSSGSVVDTQYF
TRBV19	-	TRBD1	TRBJ2-1	TGTGCCAGTAGTATTTCCGGGACAGGGAGAAATGAGCAGTTCTTC	CASSISGTGRNEQFF
TRBV19	-	-	TRBJ2-5	TGTGCCAGTCGGGCGGGTGGAGAGACCCAGTACTTC	CASRAGGETQYF
TRBV5-4	-	TRBD1	TRBJ2-6	TGTGCCAGCAGCCCCGGACAGGGCTTTGGGGCCAACGTCCTGACTTTC	CASSPGQGFGANVLTF
TRBV29-1	once	-	TRBJ2-1	TGCAGCGTTGTTTGGGGGTCCTTTGCGGACAATGAGCAGTTCTTC	CSVVWGSFADNEQFF
TRBV27	-	TRBD2	TRBJ2-1	TGTGCCAGCAATCTCTATAGCGGGAGGGGCTACAATGAGCAGTTCTTC	CASNLYSGRGYNEQFF
TRBV5-4	-	TRBD2	TRBJ2-3	TGTGCCAGCAGCTTAAGGCTAGCGGGAGTTACAGATACGCAGTATTTT	CASSLRLAGVTDTQYF
TRBV10-1	-	TRBD1	TRBJ2-7	TGCGCCAGCAGTGCCCCGGACAGGTTTGAGCAGTACTTC	CASSAPDRFEQYF
TRBV4-2	-	TRBD2	TRBJ2-5	TGTGCCAGCAGCCCCTCACTAGCGGGAGAAGAGACCCAGTACTTC	CASSPSLAGEETQYF